This T cell receptor (beta chain) stems from a study of cytomegalovirus exposure and HLA in healthy donors. Study in general: Around 79 million unique TCRs, all from HLA-typed donors, were included in an early release of the data. Study-wide results and caveats: Within an earlier analysis, most TCR beta V segments proved productive either about 87% or about 30% of the time.

The CDR3 covers 14 residues. Germline V gene data show CDR1 as MNHEY and CDR2 as SMNVEV (reference sequence). Trimming cost V 1 base and J 3 bases, with 9 bases left between them. This PCR relied on a set of 60 Vbeta primers and 13 Jbeta primers. Assay: immunoSEQ multiplex PCR; the TCRdb copy retains only in-frame clones and omits some. The sample consists of nearly 200,000 clones, 70% to 80% of them appearing once. About this clone: Its antigen remains unknown.

The sequence was collected from a woman in her 30s in good health and CMV-seropositive. The V call is TRBV27, the J call TRBJ1-1; tentative D call: TRBD1 (5 bases). The sample taken for sequencing was PBMCs. The CDR3 coding sequence is TGTGCCAGCAGTTTATTCAGGGTGGACACTGAAGCTTTCTTT. It yields the protein CASSLFRVDTEAFF.